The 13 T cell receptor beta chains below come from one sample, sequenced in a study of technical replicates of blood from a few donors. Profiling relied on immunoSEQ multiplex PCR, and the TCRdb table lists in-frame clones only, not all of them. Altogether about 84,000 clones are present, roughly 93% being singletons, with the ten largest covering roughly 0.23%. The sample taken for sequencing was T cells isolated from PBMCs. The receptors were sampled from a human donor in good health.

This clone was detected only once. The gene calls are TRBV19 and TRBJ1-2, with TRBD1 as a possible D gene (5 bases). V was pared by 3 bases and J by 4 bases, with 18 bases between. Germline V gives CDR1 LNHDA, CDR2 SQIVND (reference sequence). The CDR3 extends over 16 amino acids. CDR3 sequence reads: CASSIAGSLNSYGYTF. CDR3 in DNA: TGTGCCAGTAGTATCGCAGGGTCACTGAATTCCTATGGCTACACCTTC.

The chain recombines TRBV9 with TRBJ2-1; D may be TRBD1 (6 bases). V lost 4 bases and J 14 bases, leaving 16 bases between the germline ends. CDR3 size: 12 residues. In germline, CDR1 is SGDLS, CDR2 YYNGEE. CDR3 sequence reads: CASSSPNRDEFF. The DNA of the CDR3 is TGTGCCAGCAGCTCCCCAAACAGGGATGAGTTCTTC. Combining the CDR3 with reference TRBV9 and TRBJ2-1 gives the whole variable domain DSGVTQTPKHLITATGQRVTLRCSPRSGDLSVYWYQQSLDQGLQFLIQYYNGEERAKGNILERFSAQQFPDLHSELNLSSLELGDSALYFCASSSPNRDEFFGPGTRLTVL.

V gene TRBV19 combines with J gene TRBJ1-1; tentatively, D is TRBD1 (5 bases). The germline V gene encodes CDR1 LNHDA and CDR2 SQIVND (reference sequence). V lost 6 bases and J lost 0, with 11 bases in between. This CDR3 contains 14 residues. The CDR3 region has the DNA TGTGCCAGTAGCGAGACAGTAGTGAACACTGAAGCTTTCTTT. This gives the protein CASSETVVNTEAFF.

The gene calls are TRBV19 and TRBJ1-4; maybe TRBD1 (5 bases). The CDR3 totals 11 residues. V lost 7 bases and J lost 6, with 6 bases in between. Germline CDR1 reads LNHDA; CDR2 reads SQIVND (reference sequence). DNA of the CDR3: TGTGCCAGTAAACAGGATGAAAAACTGTTTTTT. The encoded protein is CASKQDEKLFF.

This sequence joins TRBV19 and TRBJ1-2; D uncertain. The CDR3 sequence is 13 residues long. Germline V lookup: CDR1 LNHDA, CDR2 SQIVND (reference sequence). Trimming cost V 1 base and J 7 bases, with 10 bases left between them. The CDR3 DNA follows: TGTGCCAGTAGTATAGTGGGCGCCGGTGGCTACACCTTC. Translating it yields CASSIVGAGGYTF.

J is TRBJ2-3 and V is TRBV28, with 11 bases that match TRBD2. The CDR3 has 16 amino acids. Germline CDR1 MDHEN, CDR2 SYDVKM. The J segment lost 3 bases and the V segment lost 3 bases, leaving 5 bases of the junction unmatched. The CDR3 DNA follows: TGTGCCAGCAGTTTCCCCGGGACTAGCGGAACAGATACGCAGTATTTT. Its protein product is CASSFPGTSGTDTQYF.

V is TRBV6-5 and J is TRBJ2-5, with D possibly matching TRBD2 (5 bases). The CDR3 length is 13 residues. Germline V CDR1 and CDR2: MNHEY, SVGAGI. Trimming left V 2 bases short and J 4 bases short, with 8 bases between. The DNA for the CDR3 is TGTGCCAGCAGTTACCTAGCTGGAGAGACCCAGTACTTC. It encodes CASSYLAGETQYF.

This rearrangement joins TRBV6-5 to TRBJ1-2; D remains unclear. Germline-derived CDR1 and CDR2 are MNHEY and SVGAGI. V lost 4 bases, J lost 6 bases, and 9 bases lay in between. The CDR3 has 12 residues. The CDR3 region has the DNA TGTGCCAGCAGTTTCGCGTTTAATGGCTACACCTTC. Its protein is CASSFAFNGYTF.

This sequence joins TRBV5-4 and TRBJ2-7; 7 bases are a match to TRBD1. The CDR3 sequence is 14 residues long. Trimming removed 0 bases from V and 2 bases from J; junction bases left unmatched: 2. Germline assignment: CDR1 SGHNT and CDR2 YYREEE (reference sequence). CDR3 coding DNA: TGTGCCAGCAGCTTGGGTACAGGGGCCTACGAGCAGTACTTC. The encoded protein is CASSLGTGAYEQYF. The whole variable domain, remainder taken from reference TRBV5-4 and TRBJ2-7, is ETGVTQSPTHLIKTRGQQVTLRCSSQSGHNTVSWYQQALGQGPQFIFQYYREEENGRGNFPPRFSGLQFPNYSSELNVNALELDDSALYLCASSLGTGAYEQYFGPGTRLTVT.

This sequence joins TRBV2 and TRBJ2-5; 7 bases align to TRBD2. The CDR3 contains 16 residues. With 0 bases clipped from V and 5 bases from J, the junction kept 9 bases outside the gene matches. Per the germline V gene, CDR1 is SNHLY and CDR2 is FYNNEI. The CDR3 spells CASSEARRELGETQYF. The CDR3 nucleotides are TGTGCCAGCAGTGAAGCGCGGCGGGAGCTTGGCGAGACCCAGTACTTC.

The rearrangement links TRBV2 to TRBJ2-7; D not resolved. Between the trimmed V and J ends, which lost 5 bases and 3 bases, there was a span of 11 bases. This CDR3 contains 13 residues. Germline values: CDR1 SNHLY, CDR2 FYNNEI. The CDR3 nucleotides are TGTGCCAGCAGTCTAGACTTATTCTACGAGCAGTACTTC. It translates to CASSLDLFYEQYF.

The CDR3 region is CASSLAEHTRVETQYF. For the CDR3, the DNA is TGCGCCAGCAGCTTGGCCGAACATACTCGGGTCGAGACCCAGTACTTC. V is TRBV5-1 and J is TRBJ2-5, with D unclear. With 0 bases removed from V and 5 bases from J, the gap between germline ends came to 17 bases. CDR1 and CDR2 (germline): SGHRS, YFSETQ. The CDR3 length is 16 residues. The full variable domain, completed using reference TRBV5-1 and TRBJ2-5, is KAGVTQTPRYLIKTRGQQVTLSCSPISGHRSVSWYQQTPGQGLQFLFEYFSETQRNKGNFPGRFSGRQFSNSRSEMNVSTLELGDSALYLCASSLAEHTRVETQYFGPGTRLLVL.

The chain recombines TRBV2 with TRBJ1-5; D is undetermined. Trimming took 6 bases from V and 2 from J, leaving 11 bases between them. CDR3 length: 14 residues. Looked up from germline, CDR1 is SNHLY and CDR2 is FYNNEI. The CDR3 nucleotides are TGTGCCAGCAGGCCCTACTTGGGCAATCAGCCCCAGCATTTT. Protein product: CASRPYLGNQPQHF.